The clone carrying this T cell receptor (beta chain) was recorded at least ten times. As yet, its antigen is unknown. TCR beta VDJ and CDR3 were profiled, and genomic DNA was the template. MiXCR was run by TCRdb on the reads, yielding one entry per CDR3 protein. This sample carries approximately 58,000 distinct CDR3 sequences, approximately 50% of them seen once, and the ten largest clones take under 20%. V lost 6 bases, J lost 13 bases, and 16 bases stayed unmatched. This CDR3 is 15 amino acids long. Germline CDR1 reads MNHEY; CDR2 reads SMNVEV (reference sequence). This sample is drawn from a study of CD8+CD57+ T cells in acquired aplastic anemia. Study-wide points: Simpson's diversity of CD8+ cells was not significantly different in patients compared with controls.

Sequenced patients had shown CD8+CD57+ cell expansion by flow cytometry. What was sequenced was sorted CD4+, CD8+, or CD8+CD57+ T cells (not recorded which) from PBMCs. The clonotype was recovered from a human donor with aplastic anemia. This chain uses TRBV27 with TRBJ2-2, with 8 bases matching TRBD1. CDR3 region: CASSYRGTGSRRLFF. The CDR3 DNA reads TGTGCCAGCAGCTATAGAGGGACAGGTTCAAGAAGGCTGTTTTTT.